This TCR beta chain was identified during a study of blood T cell repertoires in COVID-19. Study background: The cDNA or gDNA used as material had been derived from T cells, B-cell-depleted T cells, or PBMCs.

The data were produced by immunoSEQ multiplex PCR, yet TCRdb's version contains in-frame clones alone and is incomplete. The table includes more than 200,000 clones, about 87% detected once. Two consecutive negative NP/OP PCR tests, clearance, or resolved symptoms defined Cohort 3 recovery. V lost 4 bases and J lost 2; bases outside the gene matches: 5. Per germline, CDR1 SQVTM and CDR2 ANQGSEA. The CDR3 covers 13 residues. This TCR came from a woman in her forties or fifties who had recovered from COVID-19. Sequencing was done on a sample of PBMCs or T cells enriched from blood (not recorded which). The genes are TRBV29-1 and TRBJ2-7; the match to TRBD2 covers 7 bases. The CDR3: CSVGLAATYEQYF. CDR3 DNA sequence: TGCAGCGTTGGCCTAGCGGCTACCTACGAGCAGTACTTC.